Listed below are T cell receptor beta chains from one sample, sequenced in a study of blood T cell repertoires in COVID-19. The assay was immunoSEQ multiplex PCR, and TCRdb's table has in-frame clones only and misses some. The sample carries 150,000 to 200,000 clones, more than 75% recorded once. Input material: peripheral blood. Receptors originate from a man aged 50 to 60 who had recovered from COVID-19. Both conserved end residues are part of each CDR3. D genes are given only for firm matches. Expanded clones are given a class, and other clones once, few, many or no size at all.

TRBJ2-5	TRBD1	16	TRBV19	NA	CASSVPGQGGGETQYF	TGTGCCAGTAGTGTACCGGGACAGGGAGGAGGAGAGACCCAGTACTTC
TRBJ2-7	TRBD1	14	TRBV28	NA	CASTNYRGLYEQYF	TGTGCCAGCACCAACTACAGGGGGCTGTACGAGCAGTACTTC
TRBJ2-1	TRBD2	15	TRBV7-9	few	CAGTFGTSGRNEQFF	TGTGCCGGAACCTTTGGGACTAGCGGGAGAAATGAGCAGTTCTTC
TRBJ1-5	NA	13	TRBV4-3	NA	CASSQFGGQPQHF	TGCGCCAGCAGCCAGTTCGGAGGTCAGCCCCAGCATTTT
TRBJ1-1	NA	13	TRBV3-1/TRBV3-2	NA	CASSRGAPTEAFF	TGTGCCAGCAGCCGCGGGGCGCCCACTGAAGCTTTCTTT
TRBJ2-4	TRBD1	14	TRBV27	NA	CASREAGGVHIQYF	TGTGCCAGCAGGGAGGCAGGGGGCGTACACATTCAGTACTTC
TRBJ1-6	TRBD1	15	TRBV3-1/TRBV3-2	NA	CASSPKGQGNSPLHF	TGTGCCAGCAGCCCTAAGGGACAGGGAAATTCACCCCTCCACTTT
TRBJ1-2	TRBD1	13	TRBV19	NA	CASSITGGDGYTF	TGTGCCAGTAGTATAACAGGGGGAGATGGCTACACCTTC
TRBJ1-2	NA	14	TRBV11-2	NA	CASSFQGGDYGYTF	TGTGCCAGCAGCTTCCAGGGTGGCGACTATGGCTACACCTTC
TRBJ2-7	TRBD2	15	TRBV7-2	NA	CASSPGTSGTYEQYF	TGTGCCAGCAGCCCCGGGACTAGCGGGACCTACGAGCAGTACTTC
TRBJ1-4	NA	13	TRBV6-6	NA	CASSYTGNEKLFF	TGTGCCAGCAGTTATACAGGGAATGAAAAACTGTTTTTT
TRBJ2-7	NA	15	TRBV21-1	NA	CASSQGDREAYEQYF	TGTGCCAGCAGCCAAGGGGACAGGGAGGCCTACGAGCAGTACTTC
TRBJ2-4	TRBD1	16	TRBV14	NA	CASSPNRGRAKNIQYF	TGTGCCAGCAGCCCGAACAGGGGGCGAGCCAAAAACATTCAGTACTTC
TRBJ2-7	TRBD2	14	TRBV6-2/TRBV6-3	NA	CASSYSGSSYEQYF	TGTGCCAGCAGTTATAGCGGGAGCAGCTACGAGCAGTACTTC
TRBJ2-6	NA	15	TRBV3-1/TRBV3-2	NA	CASSFDSAGANVLTF	TGTGCCAGCAGCTTCGACAGTGCTGGGGCCAACGTCCTGACTTTC
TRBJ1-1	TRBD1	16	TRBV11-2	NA	CASSFPTGAGNTEAFF	TGTGCCAGCAGCTTCCCCACAGGGGCGGGGAACACTGAAGCTTTCTTT
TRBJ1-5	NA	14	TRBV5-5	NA	CASSLDPGNQPQHF	TGTGCCAGCAGCTTGGATCCAGGGAATCAGCCCCAGCATTTT
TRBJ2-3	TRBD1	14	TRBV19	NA	CASSIRQGANTQYF	TGTGCCAGTAGTATACGGCAGGGGGCCAATACGCAGTATTTT
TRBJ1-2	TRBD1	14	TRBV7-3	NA	CASRRLTGDYGYTF	TGTGCCAGCAGACGTCTGACAGGGGACTATGGCTACACCTTC
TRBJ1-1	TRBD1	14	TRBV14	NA	CASSHRGRNTEAFF	TGTGCCAGCAGCCACAGGGGGCGTAACACTGAAGCTTTCTTT
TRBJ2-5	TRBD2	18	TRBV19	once	CASSIGSLAGAGRETQYF	TGTGCCAGTAGTATAGGATCCCTAGCGGGAGCTGGGAGAGAGACCCAGTACTTC
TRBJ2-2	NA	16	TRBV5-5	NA	CASTHWGGVNTGELFF	TGTGCCAGCACCCACTGGGGCGGAGTGAACACCGGGGAGCTGTTTTTT
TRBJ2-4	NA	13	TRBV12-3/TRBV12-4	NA	CASSLGTKDIQYF	TGTGCCAGCAGTTTAGGGACAAAGGACATTCAGTACTTC
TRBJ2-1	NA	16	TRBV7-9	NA	CASSLESGLRYNEQFF	TGTGCCAGCAGCTTAGAATCAGGGCTACGGTACAATGAGCAGTTCTTC
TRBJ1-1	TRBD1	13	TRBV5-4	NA	CASSLLGQGEAFF	TGTGCCAGCAGCTTGTTGGGACAGGGAGAAGCTTTCTTT
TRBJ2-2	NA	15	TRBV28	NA	CASSFWQVNTGELFF	TGTGCCAGCAGTTTTTGGCAGGTGAACACCGGGGAGCTGTTTTTT
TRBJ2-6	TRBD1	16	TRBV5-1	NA	CASSRDRESGANVLTF	TGCGCCAGCAGCCGGGACAGGGAGTCTGGGGCCAACGTCCTGACTTTC
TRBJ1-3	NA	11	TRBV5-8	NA	CASRQGNTIYF	TGTGCCAGCCGACAGGGAAACACCATATATTTT
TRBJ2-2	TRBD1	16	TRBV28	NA	CASSPRQGQNTGELFF	TGTGCCAGCAGTCCCCGACAGGGTCAAAACACCGGGGAGCTGTTTTTT
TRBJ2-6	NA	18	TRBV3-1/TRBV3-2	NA	CASSQDGRVLAGANVLTF	TGTGCCAGCAGCCAAGACGGGCGGGTCTTGGCTGGGGCCAACGTCCTGACTTTC
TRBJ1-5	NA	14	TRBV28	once	CASSLVRGNQPQHF	TGTGCCAGCAGTTTAGTACGGGGGAATCAGCCCCAGCATTTT
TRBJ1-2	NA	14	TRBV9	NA	CASSSEGRYYGYTF	TGTGCCAGCAGCTCGGAGGGGCGTTACTATGGCTACACCTTC
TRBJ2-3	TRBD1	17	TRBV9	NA	CASSAIPGQGFTDTQYF	TGTGCCAGCAGCGCGATACCGGGACAGGGATTCACAGATACGCAGTATTTT